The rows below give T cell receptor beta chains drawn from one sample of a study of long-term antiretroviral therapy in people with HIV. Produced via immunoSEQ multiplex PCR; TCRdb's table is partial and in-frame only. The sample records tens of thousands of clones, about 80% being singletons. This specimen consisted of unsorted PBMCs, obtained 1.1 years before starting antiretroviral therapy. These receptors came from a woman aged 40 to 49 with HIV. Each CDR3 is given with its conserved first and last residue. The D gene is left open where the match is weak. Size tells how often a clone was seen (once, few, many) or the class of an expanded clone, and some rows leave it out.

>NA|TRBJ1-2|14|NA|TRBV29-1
TGCAGCGTTGAGGCCATAGACAGGAGGTATGGCTACACCTTC
CSVEAIDRRYGYTF
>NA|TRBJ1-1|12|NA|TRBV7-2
TGTGCCAGCAGCTTAGGAAGGACTGAAGCTTTCTTT
CASSLGRTEAFF
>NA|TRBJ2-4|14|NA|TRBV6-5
TGTGCCAGCAGTGGGGGGCTAACCAAAAACATTCAGTACTTC
CASSGGLTKNIQYF
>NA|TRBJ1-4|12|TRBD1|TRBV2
TGTGCCAGCAGGGACAGGGACGGAAAACTGTTTTTT
CASRDRDGKLFF
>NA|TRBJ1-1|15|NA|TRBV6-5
TGTGCCAGCAGGGCAGGGCGGGAGGGGGTCACTGAAGCTTTCTTT
CASRAGREGVTEAFF
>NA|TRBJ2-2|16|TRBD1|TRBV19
TGTGCCAGTAGTATGGACAGGGTTGCGAACACCGGGGAGCTGTTTTTT
CASSMDRVANTGELFF
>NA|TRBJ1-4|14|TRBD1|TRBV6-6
TGTGCCAGCGAAGGGGGCGCAGCTAATGAAAAACTGTTTTTT
CASEGGAANEKLFF
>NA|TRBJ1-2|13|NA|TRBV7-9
TGTGCCAGCAGCCGAGATTCCCTTGATGGCTACACCTTC
CASSRDSLDGYTF
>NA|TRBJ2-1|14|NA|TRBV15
TGTGCCACCAGCAGACTTCAAACCTACAATGAGCAGTTCTTC
CATSRLQTYNEQFF
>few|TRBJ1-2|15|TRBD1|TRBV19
TGTGCCAGTAGTATAGGGACAGGGTTTGTACGAGGCTACACCTTC
CASSIGTGFVRGYTF
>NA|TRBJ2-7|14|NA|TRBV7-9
TGTGCCAGCAGCTTACCACAGAAAACCTACGAGCAGTACTTC
CASSLPQKTYEQYF
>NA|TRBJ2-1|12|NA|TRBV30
TGTGCCTGGACCGGGACTCCCAATGAGCAGTTCTTC
CAWTGTPNEQFF
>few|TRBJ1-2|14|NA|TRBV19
TGTGCCAGTAGCGCGGGACAAGCTAACTATGGCTACACCTTC
CASSAGQANYGYTF
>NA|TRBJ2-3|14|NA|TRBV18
TGTGCCAGCTCACCACTCATGAGCGCAGATACGCAGTATTTT
CASSPLMSADTQYF
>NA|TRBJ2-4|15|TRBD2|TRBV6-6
TGTGCCAGCAGTTACTCGGAAATTGGCGGGGGGGACGTGCTCTTC
CASSYSEIGGGDVLF
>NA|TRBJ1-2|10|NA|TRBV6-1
TGTGCCAGCTTCCTAAGGGGCTACACCTTC
CASFLRGYTF
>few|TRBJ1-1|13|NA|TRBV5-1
TGCGCCAGCATACTGCCTGGGGGGACTGAAGCTTTCTTT
CASILPGGTEAFF
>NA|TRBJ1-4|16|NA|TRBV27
TGTGCCAGCAGTCCAAGCACGGACGGACTTAATGAAAAACTGTTTTTT
CASSPSTDGLNEKLFF
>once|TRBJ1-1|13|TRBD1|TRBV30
TGTGCCTGGACCAGGGGGCGACGGACTGAAGCTTTCTTT
CAWTRGRRTEAFF
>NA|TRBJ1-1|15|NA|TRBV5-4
TGTGCCAGCAGCCGTGTGGGCAGGGCCAACACTGAAGCTTTCTTT
CASSRVGRANTEAFF
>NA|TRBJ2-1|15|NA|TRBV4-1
TGCGCCAGCAGCCAAGAGGGTCAGGTGTTCGATGAGCAGTTCTTC
CASSQEGQVFDEQFF
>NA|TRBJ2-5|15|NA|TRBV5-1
TGCGCCAGCAGCTTAAACCTAGCGTCCGGGAAGACCCAGTACTTC
CASSLNLASGKTQYF
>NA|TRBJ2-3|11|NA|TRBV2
TGTGCCAGCAGTGAATTAGATACGCAGTATTTT
CASSELDTQYF
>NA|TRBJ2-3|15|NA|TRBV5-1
TGCGCCAGCCTGTCCCGGGGGGCGAGCACAGATACGCAGTATTTT
CASLSRGASTDTQYF
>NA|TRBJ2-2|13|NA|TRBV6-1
TGTGCCGGGTTTACAGGAGGTACCGGGGAGCTGTTTTTT
CAGFTGGTGELFF
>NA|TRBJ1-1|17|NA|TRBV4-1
TGCGCCAGCAGCCACTCGCAGGGAAGGGAGATGAACACTGAAGCTTTCTTT
CASSHSQGREMNTEAFF
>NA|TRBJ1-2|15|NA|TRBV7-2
TGTGCCAGCACCCAATTCCGGGCAGCCAACTATGGCTACACCTTC
CASTQFRAANYGYTF
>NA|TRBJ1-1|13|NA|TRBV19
TGTGCCAGTAGTATATCCTTGGGGATAGAAGCTTTCTTT
CASSISLGIEAFF
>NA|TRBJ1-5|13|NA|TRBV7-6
TGTGCCAGCAGCCAAGGGGCCAATCAGCCCCAGCATTTT
CASSQGANQPQHF
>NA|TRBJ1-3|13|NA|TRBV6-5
TGTGCCAGCAGTAGCGTCTCTGGAAACACCATATATTTT
CASSSVSGNTIYF
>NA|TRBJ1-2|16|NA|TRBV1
TGCACCAGCAGCCAAGGACGCGAGGGAATCTATGTCGGCTACACCTTC
CTSSQGREGIYVGYTF
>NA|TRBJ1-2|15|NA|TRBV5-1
TGCGCCAGCAGCTTCGGTGACGAAGCTAACTATGGCTACACCTTC
CASSFGDEANYGYTF
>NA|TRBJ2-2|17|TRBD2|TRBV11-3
TGTGCCAGCAGCTTAGTCCTGGGACTAGCGAACACCGGGGAGCTGTTTTTT
CASSLVLGLANTGELFF
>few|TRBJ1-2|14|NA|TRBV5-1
TGCGCCAGCAGCCCCGACAACGGGTACTATGGCTACACCTTC
CASSPDNGYYGYTF
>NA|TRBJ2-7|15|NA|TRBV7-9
TGTGCCAGCAGCTCGGCGTGGTCGGAAGCCTACGAGCAGTACTTC
CASSSAWSEAYEQYF
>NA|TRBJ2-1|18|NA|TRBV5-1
TGCGCCAGCAGCTTGGGACTATCATTTACGAGCTCCTACAATGAGCAGTTCTTC
CASSLGLSFTSSYNEQFF
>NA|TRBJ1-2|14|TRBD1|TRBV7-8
TGTGCCAGCAGCGGCTACAGGGGTGGCTATGGCTACACCTTC
CASSGYRGGYGYTF
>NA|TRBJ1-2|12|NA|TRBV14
TGTGCCAGCAGCCAAGGGGGCTATGGCTACACCTTC
CASSQGGYGYTF
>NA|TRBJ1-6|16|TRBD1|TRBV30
TGTGCCTGGAGTCTACTAACCGGGACAGGGAATTCACCCCTCCACTTT
CAWSLLTGTGNSPLHF
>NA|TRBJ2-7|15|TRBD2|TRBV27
TGTGCCAGCAGTTTTAGTCGAGGAGGGAGGGACGAGCAGTACTTC
CASSFSRGGRDEQYF
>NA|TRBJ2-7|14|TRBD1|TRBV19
TGTGCCAGTAGTCTGGGACAGGGGGCCTACGAGCAGTACTTC
CASSLGQGAYEQYF
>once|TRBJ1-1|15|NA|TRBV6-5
TGTGCCAGCAGTTACTCGAACAGCCAGAACACTGAAGCTTTCTTT
CASSYSNSQNTEAFF